Below, one T cell receptor (beta chain) is given with its context. This clonotype turned up a few times. The antigen this receptor binds is unknown. No quality values exist for individual bases; no much larger clone is one base distant. Hyperthyroidism patients were newly diagnosed, with disease duration under 2 months, and aged 18 to 65 years. Exclusion was applied to patients with uncontrolled infections, other autoimmune diseases, pregnancy or lactation. Diagnoses relied on clinical symptoms, serum thyroxine and TRAb, thyroid ultrasound and orbital computed tomography. Blood from progressor patients was collected at the time of first diagnosis with hyperthyroidism, before any ophthalmopathy symptoms had appeared. PBMCs were separated from 8 to 10 ml of fresh peripheral blood using Ficoll-Paque density gradient centrifugation. Progressor patients were initially diagnosed with Graves' hyperthyroidism and developed ophthalmopathy during follow-up. Trizol reagent was used to extract total RNA, and RNA quality was then checked on an Agilent 2100 Bioanalyzer.

The data derive from a study of T cells in Graves' hyperthyroidism and ophthalmopathy (dated by TCRdb to between 2018 and 2021). General notes on the study: Peripheral blood was collected at initial diagnosis, before any treatment. To identify TCR V-J signatures that set the groups apart, the researchers used a discovery cohort of 100 patients, made up of about 44 with Graves' ophthalmopathy and 57 with stable Graves' hyperthyroidism. The roughly 91 discovery patients were randomly split 7:3 into training and test sets. In several Graves' hyperthyroidism patients, the study also compared T-cell repertoires from thyroid tissue with T-cell repertoires from blood. The paper reports TCR Vbeta CDR3 sequencing of 140 or so peripheral blood samples: fewer than 50 ophthalmopathy, approximately 74 hyperthyroidism and around 17 progressor patients. Whether ophthalmopathy could be predicted prospectively was tested in an independent validation cohort made up of approximately 19 hyperthyroidism patients plus 17 patients who later progressed to ophthalmopathy. After sampling, hyperthyroidism patients received methimazole starting at 30 mg daily, and ophthalmopathy patients received high-dose intravenous methylprednisolone. General study outcomes and caveats: In validation, progression to ophthalmopathy was predicted by the model with 55% to 71% sensitivity and roughly 76% specificity, a median of 6.5 months before onset. In cross-validation, a model built on a 13 V-J signature told ophthalmopathy apart from stable hyperthyroidism with approximately 90% sensitivity and 81% to 82% specificity, and in testing the same model reached 80%/75%. Most expanded thyroid clonotypes (frequency above 0.001) were also found in blood, which suggests that blood repertoires may mirror thyroid immune responses. No statistical method was used to fix the sample size in advance, and group allocation was not hidden from the investigators.

TCR beta CDR3 regions were amplified from RNA transcripts. A first-round RT-PCR of the TCR CDR3 used the HTBI primer set with the Qiagen OneStep RT-PCR kit. A second multiplex PCR round built the libraries, followed by size selection and purification. The libraries were sequenced on an Illumina HiSeq2000 using paired-end 100 bp reads. Per the source publication's procedure: Raw data were processed with SOAPnuke, discarding reads with adapters, uncalled bases, mean Phred below 15, or no exact constant-primer or identifier match. COPE v1.2.5 was used to merge high-quality paired reads, and clonotypes were defined as unique nucleotide sequences. Clonotypes were aligned to IMGT TRBV, TRBD and TRBJ reference segments using MiTCR v1.1. The analysis included only V-J combinations with a frequency above 0.0001, which together covered around 99% of the repertoires. A TCS score was defined as the ratio of F50 (clonal expansion) to E x V (chaos), with BLOSUM62-based TCRdist applied between CDR3 peptides within each V-J. Welch's t-statistics and random forest reduced 500 to 650 V-J features to about 12, which were used in a naive Bayes classifier (R e1071). Starting from the raw public reads, TCRdb applied fastp trimming at Q25, assembled clones with MiXCR and retained in-frame beta chains. Each CDR3 protein appears once, grouped with its most common genes and DNA. For this entry, the V and J calls and clone size follow TCRdb and not the study's own pipeline. The sample yields approximately 720,000 distinct CDR3 sequences; 18% were counted once. Over 15% of the sample belongs to the ten largest clones.

The CDR3 runs 14 residues from the cysteine to the phenylalanine. The sequence is cut down to CDR3 DNA, 42 bases in frame from base 1. Here V drops 4 bases and J drops 5 bases, and the junction holds 7 bases not matched to any gene. CDR1 and CDR2 are drawn from the germline V gene (reference sequence): LGHDT, YNNKEL. The source of this sequence is a woman between 50 and 59 years old with Graves' hyperthyroidism that later progressed to Graves' ophthalmopathy. The sequencing sample was made of blood. This sequence uses TRBV3-1 and TRBJ1-2; 7 central bases correspond to TRBD1. The CDR3 protein: CASSPPRGEYGYTF. The nucleotide sequence reads as follows: TGTGCCAGCAGCCCCCCCAGGGGGGAATATGGCTACACCTTC.